The clone carrying this TCR beta chain has just a few counts. This entry is derived from a study of blood T cell repertoires in COVID-19. Patients in Seattle were enrolled during active infection, then followed longitudinally. Measured with immunoSEQ multiplex PCR; TCRdb has only the in-frame clones, and not every one. The top ten hold roughly a tenth of the sample, which has roughly 210,000 clones, about 85% seen once. This CDR3 spans 11 amino acids. Between the trimmed V and J ends, which lost 6 bases and 7 bases, there was a span of 7 bases. Looked up from germline, CDR1 is DFQATT and CDR2 is SNEGSKA (reference sequence).

The source material was peripheral blood. The chain carries TRBV20-1 and TRBJ1-6, with no clear D. The TCR comes from an elderly woman with COVID-19, enrolled during active disease. In DNA, the CDR3 is TGCAGTGCCGCAGGCAATTCACCCCTCCACTTT. As protein: CSAAGNSPLHF.